This entry concerns a single TCR beta chain. The antigen it binds to is not known. Base-call qualities are not available, and no considerably larger clone is one nucleotide away. The data belong to a study of cytomegalovirus exposure and HLA in healthy donors (dated by TCRdb to the late 2010s). Study-level background: In an earlier analysis of several hundred of the donors, 276 Gb of sequence data and 90 million to 120 million unique TCR beta sequences from about 179 million T cells were reported. The study combined high-throughput TCR immunosequencing, statistical association of individual TCRs with disease status, and machine learning to predict cytomegalovirus infection status. Around 330 gigabases of sequencing data and around 85 million unique TCR sequences made up an early release that covered around 640 HLA-typed donors. All discovery cohort repertoires had been generated on a single sequencing platform. Donor age, sex, ethnicity and CMV serostatus were collected together with the repertoire data. Among some 400 genotyped donors of the cohort, an average of about 220,000 unique TCR beta nucleotide sequences was sequenced per donor, of which about 20% were non-productive. The later analysis used no new phenotypic data to find candidate immune exposures, relying instead on TCR beta sequences and their occurrence across donors. The study aimed to test whether cataloging public T cell receptors could reveal signatures of past pathogen exposure. In addition to the first cohort of 650 to 750 subjects, a separate validation cohort of 120 different subjects was used. In a later genetic analysis, genome-wide SNP genotypes for about 55% of the roughly 700 donors were used, and that subset was treated as a discovery cohort. The study profiled the T cell repertoires of 550 to 700 subjects by immunosequencing and related them to cytomegalovirus serostatus. A few DR-DQ haplotypes were treated as single units for association and clustering because of strong linkage in the cohort. Among the roughly 410 genotyped donors, 75% to 90% belonged to the genetic ancestry cluster associated with self-reported Caucasian donors. The number of donors typed differed by locus, with roughly 629-640 for A, B, C, DRB1 and DQB1, more than 500 for DQA1, 606 for DPA1, and some 450 for DPB1. Class I and class II HLA loci were covered by the typing at four-digit resolution. An earlier analysis of around 540 of the donors applied high-throughput TCR beta sequencing to assess whether each TCR beta V gene segment acted as functional or pseudogenic. A later analysis re-examined previously published TCR beta repertoires from more than 550 donors and added high-resolution HLA genotyping to investigate patterns of TCR occurrence.

The method behind the library was the immunoSEQ multiplex PCR assay. The multiplex PCR relied on a mix of 60 forward primers for TCR Vbeta segments and 13 reverse primers for TCR Jbeta segments. The CDR3 region of rearranged TCR beta genes was amplified from genomic DNA by a multiplex PCR assay. Amplified TCR beta libraries were sequenced as 87-base-pair reads on the Illumina HiSeq System. Concerning the study's data processing: In a later analysis, some 80 million unique TCR beta chains were counted across the roughly 670 repertoires, and roughly 11 million of these chains were shared by at least two donors. To remove PCR and sequencing errors, raw reads were error-corrected and collapsed into unique sequences using a nearest-neighbor algorithm that merged closely related sequences. CDR3 sequences were aligned to IMGT reference sequences to assign V, D and J gene segments. Each retained sequence needed at least a six-nucleotide match to both a V gene segment and a J gene segment. Rearrangements were classified as productive when the CDR3 lacked stop codons and remained in frame with V and J, and all other rearrangements were classified as non-productive. Following IMGT convention, CDR3 was defined as the stretch from the second conserved V-encoded cysteine to the conserved J-encoded phenylalanine. Sequences without an unambiguous match to a single V gene segment were excluded from the earlier analysis of 450 to 750 of the donors. In an earlier analysis of approximately 590 of the donors, V segments were called functional above 56.7% productive rearrangements and were called segregating when the between-donor standard deviation exceeded 5%. A statistical classification framework was developed to diagnose cytomegalovirus status using the catalog of TCR beta chain sequences. A later analysis assigned V and J genes by comparing TCR nucleotide sequences with IMGT/GENE-DB human TR gene sequences. A later analysis assigned CDR3 sequences and most-parsimonious VDJ recombination scenarios with the TCRdist pipeline. A later analysis defined each TCR beta chain by its CDR3 amino acid sequence plus V-gene family, and excluded reads lacking a unique V-gene family. In a later analysis, a few hundred highly shared, low-generation-probability nucleotide sequences were removed to address suspected cross-contamination and a sequencing artifact. A later analysis calculated a clonal expansion index for each public chain from normalized within-repertoire ranks of inferred template counts. A later analysis computed generation probabilities with a VDJ recombination model fitted to out-of-frame rearrangements, and checked the results against IGoR. Hypergeometric tests were used in a later analysis to score TCR-TCR, TCR-HLA and TCR-CMV co-occurrence, with a repertoire-size bias correction applied to the TCR pairs. To estimate false discovery rates, a later analysis permuted the HLA or CMV assignments 20 times. In a later analysis, co-occurring TCRs were grouped with DBSCAN, and TCRdist sequence similarity was added when clustering was performed within HLA-allele-positive subsets. Repertoires with fewer than 30,000 or more than 120,000 public chains, plus five repertoires with anomalous nucleotide sharing, were excluded from co-occurrence clustering. This immuneACCESS table, as held by TCRdb, lists in-frame sequences with V and J called but not all clones. Of the missing ones, under half trace to an unresolved V gene in checked studies; the others have no known cause. The D gene and trimming were derived from the DNA, and the V and J assignments and clone size from that table. The sample table lists about 160,000 clones, 80% of them with a count of one. The ten largest account for under 6% of the sample.

Including the terminal cysteine and phenylalanine, the CDR3 comprises 13 residues. Only the CDR3 portion is preserved as DNA: 39 bases, with reading frame beginning at the first base. From the germline V gene, CDR1 is SGHVS and CDR2 is FNYEAQ. V sheds 5 bases and J sheds 6 bases, leaving 10 bases between their ends. In total, approximately 690 healthy bone marrow donors made up the cohort. Cohort members were all nominally healthy when sampled, although unrecorded immune exposures were likely present. The donor was CMV seronegative and belonged to the group of several hundred seronegative cohort members. A peripheral blood sample was collected from each donor, and TCR beta sequencing was performed on peripheral blood mononuclear cells. The Qiagen DNeasy Blood Extraction Kit was used to extract genomic DNA from the blood cell samples. Findings and caveats that apply to the study as a whole: The authors suggested that the approach could potentially be generalized to other disease states and immunological phenotypes. In a later analysis, TCR association rates were found to vary across HLA loci, with the most associated TCRs seen for DRB1 alleles and the fewest for HLA-C alleles. A further reported finding was that TCR beta sequences accurately predicted the HLA-A and HLA-B alleles for most subjects in the first cohort. In a later analysis, HLA-associated TCR beta chains showed more clonal expansion and lower generation probabilities than non-associated chains that were equally common. A total of fewer than 200 TCR beta chains were listed by the study as associated with cytomegalovirus. Strong co-occurrence of HLA alleles, especially DR and DQ, made assigning TCR associations to individual alleles difficult. Some IMGT-functional V segments, including TRBV6-2 and TRBV6-3, could not be distinguished by the 87-base-pair reads and were therefore excluded. The sequencing pipeline was judged likely to have produced a cluster of highly shared sequence variants as a technical artifact. Because counts were too low, 15 to 20 rarely observed V segments, including chromosome 9 orphons, were left out of the earlier analysis of some 640 of the donors. For the cohort, immune exposure information was limited to CMV serostatus. Sequencing depth was assumed to be roughly uniform across donors in the presence/absence analyses, though that assumption may not hold. The classifier was reported to diagnose cytomegalovirus status with high specificity and sensitivity in both the original cohort and the validation cohort. In a later genetic analysis, fewer N-insertions in productive TCRs were reported among donors in an Asian-associated ancestry cluster than the approximately 670-donor mean. At a false discovery rate of 0.05, a later analysis linked some 18,000 TCR beta sequences to specific HLA alleles. A few of the identified cytomegalovirus-associated TCR beta chains were confirmed in vitro to be specific for cytomegalovirus antigens. Across donors, most TCR sequences were observed very rarely, whereas some public TCRs were present in many individuals. Because HLA typing was unavailable for some donors at each locus, only the typed subset was used in association tests. In this cohort, only TCR beta chains were sequenced, and detectable features were limited by the absence of alpha or paired-chain data. According to a later analysis, parvovirus B19, influenza, CMV and Epstein-Barr virus appeared linked to several top co-occurrence clusters. A later analysis found that most CMV-associated TCR beta chains appeared HLA-restricted, with HLA associations seemingly driven largely by CMV exposure. An association between a missense DCLRE1C variant and V-gene and J-gene trimming of TCR beta chains was found in a later genetic analysis and replicated in an independent cohort. Correlated functional status among segregating V segments might reflect linkage disequilibrium, but an unknown experimental factor could not be ruled out. An earlier analysis of approximately 600 of the donors showed that most TCR beta V segments appeared in productive rearrangements either about 90% or about 30% of the time, which broadly matched IMGT annotations.

The sequence joins TRBV7-6 to TRBJ2-2; no confident D gene assignment can be made. Sequenced sample: PBMCs. This TCR was sampled from a man younger than 45 in good health and CMV-seronegative. The CDR3 corresponds to CASSPNPAGELFF. In nucleotides, the sequence is TGTGCCAGCAGCCCAAACCCAGCCGGGGAGCTGTTTTTT.